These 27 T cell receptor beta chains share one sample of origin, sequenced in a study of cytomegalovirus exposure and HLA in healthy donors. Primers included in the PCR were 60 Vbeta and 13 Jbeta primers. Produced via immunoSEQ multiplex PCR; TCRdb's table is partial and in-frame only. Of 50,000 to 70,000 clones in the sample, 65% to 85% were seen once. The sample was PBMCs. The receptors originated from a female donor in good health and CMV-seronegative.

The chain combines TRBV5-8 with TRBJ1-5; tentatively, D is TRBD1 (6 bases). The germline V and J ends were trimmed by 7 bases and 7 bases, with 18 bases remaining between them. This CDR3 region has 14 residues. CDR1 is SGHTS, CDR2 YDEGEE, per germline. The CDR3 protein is CASPRTDSEQPQHF. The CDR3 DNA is TGTGCCAGCCCCCGGACAGATTCGGAACAGCCCCAGCATTTT.

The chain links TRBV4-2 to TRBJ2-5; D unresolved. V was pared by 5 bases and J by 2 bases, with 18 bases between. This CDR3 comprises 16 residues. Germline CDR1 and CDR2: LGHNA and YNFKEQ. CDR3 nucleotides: TGTGCCAGCAGCTGGTCTCTTGGGCGCATACAAGAGACCCAGTACTTC. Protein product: CASSWSLGRIQETQYF.

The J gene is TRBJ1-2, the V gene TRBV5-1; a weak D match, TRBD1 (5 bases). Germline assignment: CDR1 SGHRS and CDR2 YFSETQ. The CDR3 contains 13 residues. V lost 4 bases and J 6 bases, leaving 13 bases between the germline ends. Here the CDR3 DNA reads TGCGCCAGCAGCCCTAGGGGTACCAATGGCTACACCTTC. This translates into CASSPRGTNGYTF.

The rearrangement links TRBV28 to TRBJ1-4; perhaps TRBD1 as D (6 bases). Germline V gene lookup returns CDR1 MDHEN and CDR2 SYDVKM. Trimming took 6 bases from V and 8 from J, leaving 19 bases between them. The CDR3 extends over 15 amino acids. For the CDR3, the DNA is TGTGCCAGCAGCCAAATCGGGGGGGCAAGGGAAAAACTGTTTTTT. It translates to CASSQIGGAREKLFF.

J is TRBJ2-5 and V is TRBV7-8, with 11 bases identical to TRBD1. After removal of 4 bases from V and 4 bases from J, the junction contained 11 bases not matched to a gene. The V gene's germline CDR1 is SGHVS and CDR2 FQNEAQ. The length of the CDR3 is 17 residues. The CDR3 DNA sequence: TGTGCCAGCAGCTATTTATTCGGACAGGGGGCATCAGAGACCCAGTACTTC. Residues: CASSYLFGQGASETQYF.

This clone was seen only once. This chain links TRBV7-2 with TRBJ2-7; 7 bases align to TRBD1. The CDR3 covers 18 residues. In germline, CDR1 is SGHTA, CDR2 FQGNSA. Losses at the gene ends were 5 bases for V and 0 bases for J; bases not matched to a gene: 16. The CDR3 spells CASSHSLLPGQSSYEQYF. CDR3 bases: TGTGCCAGCAGCCATTCCCTCCTTCCGGGACAGAGCTCCTACGAGCAGTACTTC.

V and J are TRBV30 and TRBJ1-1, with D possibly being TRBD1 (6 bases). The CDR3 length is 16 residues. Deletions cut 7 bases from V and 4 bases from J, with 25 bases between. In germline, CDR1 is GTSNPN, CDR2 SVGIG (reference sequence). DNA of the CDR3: TGTGCCTTCTATTCGGGACAAACTGGGATGAGCACTGAAGCTTTCTTT. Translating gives CAFYSGQTGMSTEAFF.

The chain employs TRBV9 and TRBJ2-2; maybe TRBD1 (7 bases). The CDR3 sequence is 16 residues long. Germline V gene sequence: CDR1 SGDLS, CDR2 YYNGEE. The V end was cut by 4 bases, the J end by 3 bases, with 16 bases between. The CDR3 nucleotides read TGTGCCAGCAGCAGACAGGGAACGGGGGACACCGGGGAGCTGTTTTTT. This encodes CASSRQGTGDTGELFF.

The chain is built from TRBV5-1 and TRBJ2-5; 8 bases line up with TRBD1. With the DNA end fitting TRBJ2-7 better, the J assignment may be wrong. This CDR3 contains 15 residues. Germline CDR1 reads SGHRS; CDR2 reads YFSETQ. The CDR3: CASRTLTGEADEQYF. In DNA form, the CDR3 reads TGCGCCAGCAGAACTTTGACAGGGGAGGCCGACGAGCAGTACTTC.

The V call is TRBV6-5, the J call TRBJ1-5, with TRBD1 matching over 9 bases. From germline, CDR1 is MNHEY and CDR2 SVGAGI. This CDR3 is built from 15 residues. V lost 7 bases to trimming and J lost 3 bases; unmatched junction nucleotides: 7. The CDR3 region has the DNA TGTGCCAGCATCAAGACAGGGGGTACCAATCAGCCCCAGCATTTT. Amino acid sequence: CASIKTGGTNQPQHF.

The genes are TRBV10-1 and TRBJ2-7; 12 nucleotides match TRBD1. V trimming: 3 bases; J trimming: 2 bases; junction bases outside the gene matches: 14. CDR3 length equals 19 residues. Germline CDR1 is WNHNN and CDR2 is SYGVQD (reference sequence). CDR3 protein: CASSEKRPGTGGRTYEQYF. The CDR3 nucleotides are TGCGCCAGCAGTGAAAAACGTCCCGGGACAGGGGGCCGGACCTACGAGCAGTACTTC.

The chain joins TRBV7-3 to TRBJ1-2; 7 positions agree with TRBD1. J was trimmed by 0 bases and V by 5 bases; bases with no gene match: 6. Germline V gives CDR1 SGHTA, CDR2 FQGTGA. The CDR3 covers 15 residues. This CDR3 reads CASSPAGTANYGYTF. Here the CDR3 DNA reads TGTGCCAGCAGCCCGGCGGGGACAGCTAACTATGGCTACACCTTC.

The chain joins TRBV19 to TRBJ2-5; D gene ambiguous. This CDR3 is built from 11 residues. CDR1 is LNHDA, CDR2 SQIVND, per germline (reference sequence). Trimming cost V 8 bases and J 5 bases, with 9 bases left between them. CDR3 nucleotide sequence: TGTGCCAGTGCCTCCGGGGAGACCCAGTACTTC. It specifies CASASGETQYF.

For the CDR3, the DNA is TGTGCCTGGACAATAGGGGCAGGGGAACCGAACACTGAAGCTTTCTTT. It is translated as CAWTIGAGEPNTEAFF. The chain recombines TRBV30 with TRBJ1-1, with D perhaps matching TRBD1 (6 bases). The CDR3 spans 16 residues. Germline V CDR1 and CDR2: GTSNPN, SVGIG (reference sequence). V was shortened by 4 bases and J by 1 base, with 19 bases between the two germline ends.

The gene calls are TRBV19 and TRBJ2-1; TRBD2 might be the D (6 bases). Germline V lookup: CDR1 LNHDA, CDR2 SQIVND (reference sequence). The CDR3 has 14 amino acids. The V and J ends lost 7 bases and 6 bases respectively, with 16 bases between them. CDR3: CASKEGPGGNEQFF. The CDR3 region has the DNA TGTGCCAGTAAGGAGGGGCCCGGGGGCAATGAGCAGTTCTTC.

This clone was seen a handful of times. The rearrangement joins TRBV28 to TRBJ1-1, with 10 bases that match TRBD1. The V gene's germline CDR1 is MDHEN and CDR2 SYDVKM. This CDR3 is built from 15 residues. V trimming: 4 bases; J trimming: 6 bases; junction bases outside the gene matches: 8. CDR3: CASSSSGQGRAEAFF. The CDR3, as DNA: TGTGCCAGCAGTTCCTCGGGACAGGGGCGCGCTGAAGCTTTCTTT.

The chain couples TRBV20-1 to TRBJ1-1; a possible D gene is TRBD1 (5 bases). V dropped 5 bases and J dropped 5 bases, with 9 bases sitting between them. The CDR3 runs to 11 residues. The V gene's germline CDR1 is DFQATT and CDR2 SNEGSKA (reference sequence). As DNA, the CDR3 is TGCAGTGCTGGGGGGGGTACTGAAGCTTTCTTT. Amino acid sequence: CSAGGGTEAFF.

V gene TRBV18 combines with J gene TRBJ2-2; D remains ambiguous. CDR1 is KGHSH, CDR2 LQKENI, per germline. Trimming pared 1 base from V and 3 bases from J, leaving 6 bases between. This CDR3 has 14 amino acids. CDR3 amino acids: CASSPQSDTGELFF. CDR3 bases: TGTGCCAGCTCACCACAATCCGACACCGGGGAGCTGTTTTTT.

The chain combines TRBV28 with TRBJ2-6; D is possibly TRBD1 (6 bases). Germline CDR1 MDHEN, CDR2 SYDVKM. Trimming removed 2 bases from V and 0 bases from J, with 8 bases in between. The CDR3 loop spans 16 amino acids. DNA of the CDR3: TGTGCCAGCAGTTTAGGGGGCCTCTCTGGGGCCAACGTCCTGACTTTC. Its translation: CASSLGGLSGANVLTF.

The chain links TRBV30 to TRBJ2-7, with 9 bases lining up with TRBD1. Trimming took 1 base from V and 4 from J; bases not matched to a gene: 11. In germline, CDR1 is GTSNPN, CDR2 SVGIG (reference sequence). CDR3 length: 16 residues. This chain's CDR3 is CAWSGARTGGVYEQYF. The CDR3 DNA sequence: TGTGCCTGGAGTGGGGCTCGCACAGGGGGCGTTTACGAGCAGTACTTC.

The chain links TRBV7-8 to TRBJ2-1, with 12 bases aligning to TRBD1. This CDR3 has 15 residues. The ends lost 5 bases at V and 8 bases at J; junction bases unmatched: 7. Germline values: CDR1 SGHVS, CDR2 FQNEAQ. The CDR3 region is CASSMGQGAGYEQFF. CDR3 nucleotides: TGTGCCAGCAGCATGGGACAGGGGGCCGGCTATGAGCAGTTCTTC.

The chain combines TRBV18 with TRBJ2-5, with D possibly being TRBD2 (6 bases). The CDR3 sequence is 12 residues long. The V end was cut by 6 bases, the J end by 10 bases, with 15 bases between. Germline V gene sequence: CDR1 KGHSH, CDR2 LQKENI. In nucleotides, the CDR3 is TGTGCCAGCTCGTCGATCAGGGAGGACCAGTACTTC. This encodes CASSSIREDQYF.

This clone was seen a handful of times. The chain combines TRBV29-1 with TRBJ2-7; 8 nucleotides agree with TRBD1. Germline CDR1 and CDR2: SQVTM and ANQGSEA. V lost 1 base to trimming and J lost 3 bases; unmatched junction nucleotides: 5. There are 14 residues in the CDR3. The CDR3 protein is CSVEVTDRGYEQYF. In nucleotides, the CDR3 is TGCAGCGTTGAAGTCACTGACAGGGGCTACGAGCAGTACTTC.

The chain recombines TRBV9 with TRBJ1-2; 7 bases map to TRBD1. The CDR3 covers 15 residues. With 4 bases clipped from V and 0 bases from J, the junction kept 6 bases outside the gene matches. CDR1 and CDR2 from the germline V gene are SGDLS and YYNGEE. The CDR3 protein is CASSFTGDPNYGYTF. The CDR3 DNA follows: TGTGCCAGCAGCTTCACAGGGGACCCTAACTATGGCTACACCTTC.

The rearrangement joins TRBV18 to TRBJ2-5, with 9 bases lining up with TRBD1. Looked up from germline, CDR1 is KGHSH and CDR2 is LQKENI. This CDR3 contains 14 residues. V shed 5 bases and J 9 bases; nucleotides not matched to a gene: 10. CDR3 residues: CASSTEQGAASQYF. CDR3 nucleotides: TGTGCCAGCTCAACCGAACAGGGGGCCGCGTCCCAGTACTTC.

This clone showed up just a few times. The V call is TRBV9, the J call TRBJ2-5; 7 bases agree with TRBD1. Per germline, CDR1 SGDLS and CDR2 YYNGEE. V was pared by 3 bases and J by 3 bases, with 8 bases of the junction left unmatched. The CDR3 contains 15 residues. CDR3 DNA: TGTGCCAGCAGCGCCCCCGGGACAGCTAAAGAGACCCAGTACTTC. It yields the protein CASSAPGTAKETQYF. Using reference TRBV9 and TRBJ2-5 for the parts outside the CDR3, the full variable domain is DSGVTQTPKHLITATGQRVTLRCSPRSGDLSVYWYQQSLDQGLQFLIQYYNGEERAKGNILERFSAQQFPDLHSELNLSSLELGDSALYFCASSAPGTAKETQYFGPGTRLLVL.

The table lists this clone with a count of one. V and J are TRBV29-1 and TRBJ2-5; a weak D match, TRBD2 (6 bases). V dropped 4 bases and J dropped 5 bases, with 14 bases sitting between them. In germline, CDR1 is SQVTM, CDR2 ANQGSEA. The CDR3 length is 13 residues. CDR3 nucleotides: TGCAGCGTTGGTTGGGGGGAATTGGAGACCCAGTACTTC. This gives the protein CSVGWGELETQYF.